What follows describes a single TCR beta chain. No antigen is known for it. The data were obtained in a study of OX40 agonist ivuxolimab in advanced cancers. General study findings and limits: Some nonresponders likewise displayed low normalized T-cell clonal expansion. The specificity for antigen of the expanded peripheral T cells was not determined.

Trimming left V 7 bases short and J 3 bases short, with 15 bases between. This CDR3 is 14 amino acids long. Germline V gives CDR1 WSHSY, CDR2 SAAADI. The repertoire was sequenced with immunoSEQ multiplex PCR; TCRdb's copy has only in-frame clones and lacks some. The data show around 75,000 clones, around 80% seen once. The source was CD4+ or CD8+ T cells sorted from blood, collected in a trial of the OX40 agonist ivuxolimab. This receptor was identified in an adult with an advanced solid tumor such as melanoma, head and neck, liver or kidney cancer. The chain uses TRBV10-2 and TRBJ1-1, with D perhaps matching TRBD1 (5 bases). CDR3 sequence reads: CASTKGPGYTEAFF. CDR3 DNA sequence: TGCGCCAGCACCAAGGGGCCGGGGTACACTGAAGCTTTCTTT.